These 9 T cell receptor beta chains share one sample of origin, sequenced in a study of blood T cell repertoires in COVID-19. Here immunoSEQ multiplex PCR was the method, and the copy in TCRdb shows in-frame clones only, minus some. The repertoire consists of about 400,000 clones, with around nine tenths occurring once and the leading ten covering roughly 7.2%. Sequenced input: peripheral blood. Receptor source: a woman aged 55-70 years with COVID-19, enrolled during active disease.

This clone came up a few times. The chain has TRBV18 and TRBJ2-2; D is unclear. CDR3 length: 13 residues. Germline CDR1 reads KGHSH; CDR2 reads LQKENI. The V end was cut by 0 bases, the J end by 4 bases, with 3 bases between. The CDR3, as DNA: TGTGCCAGCTCACCACCGAGCACCGGGGAGCTGTTTTTT. It specifies CASSPPSTGELFF.

This rearrangement joins TRBV5-1 to TRBJ2-1; 11 bases are a match to TRBD2. V was clipped by 5 bases and J by 5 bases; unmatched bases: 12. This CDR3 spans 17 amino acids. Germline V lookup: CDR1 SGHRS, CDR2 YFSETQ. The DNA for the CDR3 is TGCGCCAGCAGTTATCTAGCGGGGGGCCAAGGCGACAATGAGCAGTTCTTC. It yields the protein CASSYLAGGQGDNEQFF.

The chain recombines TRBV5-1 with TRBJ2-7; 8 bases match TRBD1. CDR1 and CDR2 from the germline V gene are SGHRS and YFSETQ. The trim removed 0 bases at V and 3 bases at J, leaving 2 bases unmatched. The CDR3 loop spans 14 amino acids. The CDR3 bases are TGCGCCAGCAGCTTGGACAGGGGGGACTACGAGCAGTACTTC. It is translated as CASSLDRGDYEQYF.

This clone was seen more than once but under ten times. V is TRBV3-1 (or the pseudogene TRBV3-2) and J is TRBJ2-5; 11 bases line up with TRBD2. The CDR3 has 17 residues. V trimming: 3 bases; J trimming: 4 bases; junction bases outside the gene matches: 10. Germline V gives CDR1 LGHDT, CDR2 YNNKEL (reference sequence). This CDR3 is CASSQYSSGGARETQYF. Written as DNA, the CDR3 is TGTGCCAGCAGCCAGTACAGTAGCGGGGGGGCAAGAGAGACCCAGTACTTC.

In this sample, this clone turned up once. This chain connects TRBV13 to TRBJ2-7; D might be TRBD1 (6 bases). Trimming took 6 bases from V and 4 from J, leaving 13 bases between them. The CDR3 is made up of 13 amino acids. Germline assignment: CDR1 PRHDT and CDR2 FYEKMQ (reference sequence). The CDR3 nucleotides read TGTGCCAGCAGTACCGGACAGCTGTACGAGCAGTACTTC. Encoded protein: CASSTGQLYEQYF.

The chain joins TRBV7-9 to TRBJ2-2, with 12 positions matching TRBD1. CDR1 and CDR2 from the germline V gene are SEHNR and FQNEAQ (reference sequence). J was trimmed by 3 bases and V by 4 bases; bases with no gene match: 3. The CDR3 spans 16 residues. The CDR3 nucleotides read TGTGCCAGCAGCTCAGGGACAGGGGGCTACACCGGGGAGCTGTTTTTT. Its translation: CASSSGTGGYTGELFF.

This clone came up a few times. The chain uses TRBV5-1 and TRBJ1-3, with a weak D call TRBD1 (6 bases). Trimming removed 4 bases from V and 0 bases from J, with 26 bases in between. CDR3 length: 20 amino acids. Germline CDR1 SGHRS, CDR2 YFSETQ. The CDR3: CASSLGGGSGPASSGNTIYF. DNA of the CDR3: TGCGCCAGCAGCCTTGGCGGGGGCTCCGGCCCCGCTAGCTCTGGAAACACCATATATTTT.

The V gene is TRBV19, the J gene TRBJ1-2; a weak D match, TRBD1 (5 bases). Germline values: CDR1 LNHDA, CDR2 SQIVND (reference sequence). CDR3 length equals 15 residues. Trimming removed 5 bases at V and 3 bases at J, with 16 bases between. CDR3 residues: CASSPRRGRHYGYTF. For the CDR3, the DNA is TGTGCCAGTAGTCCCCGGAGGGGACGGCACTATGGCTACACCTTC.

The DNA of the CDR3 is TGTGCCAGCAGTGAAGCGCCGGAGTACGAGCAGTACTTC. Amino acids: CASSEAPEYEQYF. This sequence joins TRBV6-1 and TRBJ2-7, with D unclear. Germline V CDR1 and CDR2: MNHNS, SASEGT. Trimming left V 0 bases short and J 4 bases short, with 7 bases between. The CDR3 is 13 amino acids.